A selection of T cell receptor beta chains follows, all from one sample in a study of blood T cell repertoires in COVID-19. Produced via immunoSEQ multiplex PCR; TCRdb's table is partial and in-frame only. This sample has around 370,000 clones, with roughly 90% found just once. The specimen was peripheral blood. The receptors originated from a woman aged 70-85 years with COVID-19, enrolled during active disease. CDR3s include the opening cysteine and the closing phenylalanine or tryptophan. The D gene is left open where the match is weak.

d_gene: TRBD1
j_gene: TRBJ1-1
v_gene: TRBV29-1
CDR3aa: CSVAWGQGSTEAFF
CDR3nt: TGCAGCGTCGCATGGGGACAGGGGAGCACTGAAGCTTTCTTT

d_gene: TRBD2
j_gene: TRBJ2-7
v_gene: TRBV4-3
CDR3aa: CASSPGTSETYEQYF
CDR3nt: TGCGCCAGCAGCCCCGGGACTAGCGAGACCTACGAGCAGTACTTC

d_gene: .
j_gene: TRBJ1-5
v_gene: TRBV19
CDR3aa: CASAALQGSGNQPQHF
CDR3nt: TGTGCCAGTGCCGCTTTGCAGGGCAGTGGAAATCAGCCCCAGCATTTT

d_gene: TRBD1
j_gene: TRBJ2-1
v_gene: TRBV4-1
CDR3aa: CASSQVSGQGRNEQFF
CDR3nt: TGCGCCAGCAGCCAAGTCTCGGGACAGGGGAGGAATGAGCAGTTCTTC

d_gene: TRBD2
j_gene: TRBJ2-1
v_gene: TRBV7-2
CDR3aa: CASAWRRGAYNEQFF
CDR3nt: TGTGCCAGCGCGTGGCGGCGGGGGGCCTACAATGAGCAGTTCTTC

d_gene: TRBD1
j_gene: TRBJ2-7
v_gene: TRBV9
CDR3aa: CASSPGQGPTYEQYF
CDR3nt: TGTGCCAGCAGCCCGGGACAGGGGCCCACCTACGAGCAGTACTTC

d_gene: .
j_gene: TRBJ2-5
v_gene: TRBV25-1
CDR3aa: CASSDPREGQETQYF
CDR3nt: TGTGCCAGCAGTGACCCCAGGGAAGGCCAAGAGACCCAGTACTTC

d_gene: .
j_gene: TRBJ1-1
v_gene: TRBV6-2/TRBV6-3
CDR3aa: CASSSHQENRVEAFF
CDR3nt: TGTGCCAGCAGTTCACACCAAGAAAACAGGGTTGAAGCTTTCTTT

d_gene: .
j_gene: TRBJ2-7
v_gene: TRBV4-3
CDR3aa: CASSQGQYEQYF
CDR3nt: TGCGCCAGCAGCCAAGGACAGTACGAGCAGTACTTC

d_gene: TRBD1
j_gene: TRBJ1-2
v_gene: TRBV19
CDR3aa: CASHRDRGGGYTF
CDR3nt: TGTGCCAGTCACCGGGACAGGGGAGGTGGCTACACCTTC